What follows are 14 T cell receptor beta chains derived from one specimen sequenced in a study of blood T cells in healthy people across ages. Primed by a sample-barcoded 5' primer and a J-beta primer mix, a second PCR proceeded for about 7 to 12 cycles. TCRdb re-analysed the 5' RACE reads in MiXCR, keeping a single row per CDR3 protein. In the table there are approximately 600,000 distinct CDR3 sequences, 58% of which are singletons. Sequencing input: blood. The receptors here all came from a man aged 60 to 69 in good health.

J is TRBJ2-7 and V is TRBV9; weak D call: TRBD1 (6 bases). V lost 1 base and J lost 2, with 10 bases in between. The CDR3 is made up of 14 amino acids. Germline V gene lookup returns CDR1 SGDLS and CDR2 YYNGEE. DNA of the CDR3: TGTGCCAGCAGCGTATCAGGGGAACCCTACGAGCAGTACTTC. It codes for CASSVSGEPYEQYF.

The chain joins TRBV27 to TRBJ2-1; TRBD2 might be the D (5 bases). Germline V gene data show CDR1 as MNHEY and CDR2 as SMNVEV (reference sequence). The CDR3 is 14 amino acids. V shed 3 bases and J shed 9 bases, with 15 bases lying between them. The chain's CDR3 is CASSFRDLRGEQFF. The CDR3 nucleotides read TGTGCCAGCAGTTTCCGGGATCTCCGGGGTGAGCAGTTCTTC.

The sample holds a few counts of this clonotype. The chain uses TRBV6-6 and TRBJ2-1; perhaps TRBD2 as D (5 bases). V lost 4 bases and J lost 4, with 5 bases in between. The CDR3 sequence is 12 residues long. Looked up from germline, CDR1 is MNHNY and CDR2 is SVGAGI (reference sequence). CDR3: CASSWEYNEQFF. Here the CDR3 DNA reads TGTGCCAGCAGTTGGGAGTACAATGAGCAGTTCTTC.

The genes are TRBV6-5 and TRBJ2-7, with 10 bases aligning to TRBD1. Per the germline V gene, CDR1 is MNHEY and CDR2 is SVGAGI. V trimming: 0 bases; J trimming: 5 bases; junction bases outside the gene matches: 7. The CDR3 has 16 residues. The CDR3 sequence: CASSYSPGQGPNEQYF. The CDR3 DNA is TGTGCCAGCAGTTACTCTCCGGGACAGGGGCCGAACGAGCAGTACTTC.

The chain employs TRBV3-1 and TRBJ1-6; D not resolved. V lost 3 bases, J lost 6 bases, and 9 bases lay in between. Germline V gene lookup returns CDR1 LGHDT and CDR2 YNNKEL (reference sequence). CDR3 length equals 14 residues. Written as DNA, the CDR3 is TGTGCCAGCAGCCATCCGCAGAGTAATTCACCCCTCCACTTT. Translation: CASSHPQSNSPLHF.

This clonotype was counted many times. V usage is TRBV11-2 and J usage is TRBJ2-5, with D hard to call. Germline-derived CDR1 and CDR2 are SGHAT and FQNNGV. The CDR3 sequence is 13 residues long. V lost 5 bases, J lost 0 bases, and 7 bases lay in between. The CDR3 bases are TGTGCCAGCAGCGCTCCTTACCAAGAGACCCAGTACTTC. Its protein product is CASSAPYQETQYF.

The genes are TRBV5-1 and TRBJ1-2; D call uncertain. The CDR3 totals 13 residues. CDR1 is SGHRS, CDR2 YFSETQ, per germline. V shed 4 bases and J shed 4 bases, with 11 bases lying between them. The CDR3 loop reads CASSLEAVYGYTF. The CDR3 DNA sequence: TGCGCCAGCAGCCTAGAAGCCGTCTATGGCTACACCTTC.

This clonotype came up a few times. The chain joins TRBV7-2 to TRBJ2-5; D might be TRBD1 (5 bases). V dropped 5 bases and J dropped 4 bases, with 11 bases sitting between them. The CDR3 has 13 amino acids. Looked up from germline, CDR1 is SGHTA and CDR2 is FQGNSA. The DNA of the CDR3 is TGTGCCAGCAGCGCCAGGGTCAGAGAGACCCAGTACTTC. Translated, it gives CASSARVRETQYF.

The chain carries TRBV14 and TRBJ2-7, with 9 positions matching TRBD2. There are 15 residues in the CDR3. Per the germline V gene, CDR1 is SGHDN and CDR2 is FVKESK. V shed 2 bases, J shed 1 base, and the junction held 3 bases outside the gene matches. CDR3 in DNA: TGTGCCAGCAGCCAAAATAGCGGGGGATCCTACGAGCAGTACTTC. Translation: CASSQNSGGSYEQYF.

The rearrangement uses TRBV10-3 and TRBJ2-4; 7 positions agree with TRBD1. CDR3 length: 14 amino acids. The J segment lost 6 bases and the V segment lost 0 bases, leaving 2 bases of the junction unmatched. Germline V gene sequence: CDR1 ENHRY, CDR2 SYGVKD. The CDR3 loop reads CAISESTGRNIQYF. The CDR3 region has the DNA TGTGCCATCAGTGAGTCGACAGGGCGAAACATTCAGTACTTC.

The chain carries TRBV6-2 or TRBV6-3 and TRBJ2-7; D might be TRBD1 or TRBD2, each matching 5 bases. CDR1 is MNHEY and CDR2 is SVGEGT in the germline V gene. V was pared by 0 bases and J by 9 bases, with 9 bases between. CDR3 length: 12 amino acids. CDR3 region: CASSYSRDGQYF. The CDR3, as DNA: TGTGCCAGCAGTTACTCCCGGGACGGGCAGTACTTC.

The chain combines TRBV5-1 with TRBJ2-7; TRBD2 might be the D (5 bases). The CDR3 length is 15 residues. The germline V and J ends were trimmed by 0 bases and 8 bases, with 18 bases remaining between them. The V gene's germline CDR1 is SGHRS and CDR2 YFSETQ. CDR3: CASSLVAAGGHKQYF. The CDR3 DNA reads as TGCGCCAGCAGCTTGGTCGCCGCGGGTGGCCACAAGCAGTACTTC.

Here the CDR3 DNA reads TGTGCCAGCTCCTTCGACAAGACCTATGGCTACACCTTC. Translating it yields CASSFDKTYGYTF. The chain uses TRBV18 and TRBJ1-2; D not resolved. Germline V CDR1 and CDR2: KGHSH, LQKENI. Deletions cut 6 bases from V and 4 bases from J, with 12 bases between. The CDR3 consists of 13 residues.

This clonotype was seen a handful of times. This chain connects TRBV5-1 to TRBJ2-6; D is perhaps TRBD2 (5 bases). The length of the CDR3 is 18 residues. The V gene's germline CDR1 is SGHRS and CDR2 YFSETQ. Trimming removed 2 bases from V and 1 base from J, with 16 bases in between. The CDR3 spells CASSFGLDPPSGANVLTF. The CDR3 region has the DNA TGCGCCAGCAGCTTCGGACTCGACCCTCCATCTGGGGCCAACGTCCTGACTTTC.